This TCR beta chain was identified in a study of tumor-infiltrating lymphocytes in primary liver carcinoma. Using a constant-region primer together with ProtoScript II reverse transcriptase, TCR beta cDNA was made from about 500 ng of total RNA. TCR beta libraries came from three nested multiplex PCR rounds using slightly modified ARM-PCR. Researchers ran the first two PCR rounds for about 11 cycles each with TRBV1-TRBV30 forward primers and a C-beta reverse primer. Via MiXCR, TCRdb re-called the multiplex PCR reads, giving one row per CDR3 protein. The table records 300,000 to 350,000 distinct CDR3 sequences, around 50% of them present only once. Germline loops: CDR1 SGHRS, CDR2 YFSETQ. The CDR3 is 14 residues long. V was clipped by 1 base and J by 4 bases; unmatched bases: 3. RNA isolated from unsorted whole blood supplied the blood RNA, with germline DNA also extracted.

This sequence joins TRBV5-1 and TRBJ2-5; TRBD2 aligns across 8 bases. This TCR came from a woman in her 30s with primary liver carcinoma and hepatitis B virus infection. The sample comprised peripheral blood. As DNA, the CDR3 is TGCGCCAGCAGCTTGTACAGCGGGAGAGAGACCCAGTACTTC. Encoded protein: CASSLYSGRETQYF. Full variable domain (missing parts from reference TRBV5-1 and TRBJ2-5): KAGVTQTPRYLIKTRGQQVTLSCSPISGHRSVSWYQQTPGQGLQFLFEYFSETQRNKGNFPGRFSGRQFSNSRSEMNVSTLELGDSALYLCASSLYSGRETQYFGPGTRLLVL.